This entry is about one TCR beta chain. Antigen: not known. This entry is derived from a study of vaccination and CD4 T cells after COVID-19. Sequencing of DNA taken from cultured CD4+ T cells relied on the Oncomine TCR Beta short-read assay. TCRdb reanalysed the PCR reads using MiXCR and keeps one entry per CDR3 protein. The profile covers several thousand distinct CDR3 sequences, with 30% to 35% appearing a single time and under 35% taken by the ten largest. The treatment: approximately nine-day PBMC culture with coronavirus spike peptide pools or control peptides (ViraFEST assay). Positive tests by PCR, dated March to December 2020, predated US Alpha, Beta and Delta variants. The receptor was isolated from a human donor who had recovered from COVID-19. Specimen: CD4+ T cells from blood, cultured in vitro.

CDR3 DNA sequence: TGTGCCAGCAGTTTCCCCTCCTACGAGCAGTACTTC. Translation gives CASSFPSYEQYF. The J gene is TRBJ2-7, the V gene TRBV6-2 or TRBV6-3; D unclear. The CDR3 sequence is 12 residues long. Germline loops: CDR1 MNHEY, CDR2 SVGEGT. Trimming removed 4 bases at V and 0 bases at J, with 4 bases between.